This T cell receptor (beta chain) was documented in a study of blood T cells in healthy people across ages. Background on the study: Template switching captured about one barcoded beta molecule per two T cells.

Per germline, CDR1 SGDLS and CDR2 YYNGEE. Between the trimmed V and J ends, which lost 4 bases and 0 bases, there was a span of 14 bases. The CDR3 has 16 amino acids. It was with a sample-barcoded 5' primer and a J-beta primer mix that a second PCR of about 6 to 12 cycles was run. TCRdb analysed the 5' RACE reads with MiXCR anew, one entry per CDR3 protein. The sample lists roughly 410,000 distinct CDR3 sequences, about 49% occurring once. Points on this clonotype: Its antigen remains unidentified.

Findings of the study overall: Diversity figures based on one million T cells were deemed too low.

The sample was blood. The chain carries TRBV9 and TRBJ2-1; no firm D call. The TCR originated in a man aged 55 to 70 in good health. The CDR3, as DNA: TGTGCCAGCAGCCCCCGTGGGGTGTTCTCCTACAATGAGCAGTTCTTC. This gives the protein CASSPRGVFSYNEQFF. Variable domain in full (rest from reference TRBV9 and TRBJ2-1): DSGVTQTPKHLITATGQRVTLRCSPRSGDLSVYWYQQSLDQGLQFLIQYYNGEERAKGNILERFSAQQFPDLHSELNLSSLELGDSALYFCASSPRGVFSYNEQFFGPGTRLTVL.